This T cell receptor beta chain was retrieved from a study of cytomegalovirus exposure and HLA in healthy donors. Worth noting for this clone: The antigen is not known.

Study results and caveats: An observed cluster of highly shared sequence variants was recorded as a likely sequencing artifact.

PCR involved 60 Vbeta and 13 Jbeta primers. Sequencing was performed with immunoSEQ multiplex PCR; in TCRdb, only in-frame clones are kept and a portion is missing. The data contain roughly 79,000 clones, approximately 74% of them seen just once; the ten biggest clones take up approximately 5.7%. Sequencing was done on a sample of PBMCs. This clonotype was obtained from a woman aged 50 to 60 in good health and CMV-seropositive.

Here the CDR3 reads CASSSGLAGRSSYEQYF. The CDR3 coding sequence is TGTGCCAGCAGCTCGGGACTAGCGGGCCGTAGCTCCTACGAGCAGTACTTC. This chain links TRBV5-4 with TRBJ2-7; 12 bases agree with TRBD2. This CDR3 is 17 amino acids long. The germline V gene encodes CDR1 SGHNT and CDR2 YYREEE (reference sequence). J was trimmed by 0 bases and V by 3 bases; bases with no gene match: 7.